This T cell receptor (beta chain) was captured in a study of neurological immune-mediated disorders. The germline gives CDR1 DFQATT, CDR2 SNEGSKA (reference sequence). This CDR3 is 12 amino acids long. Trimming cost V 1 base and J 4 bases, with 7 bases left between them. Concerning this clonotype itself: The antigen is unknown.

Template-switch 5'RACE cDNA synthesis added a 10-nucleotide unique molecular identifier. TCRdb itself ran the 5' RACE reads through MiXCR, one entry per CDR3 protein. The repertoire holds about 24,000 distinct CDR3 sequences, with 13% as singletons. Findings and limits, study-wide: HTLV-1-associated myelopathy had the most TCR clonal expansion, while multiple sclerosis had the least, a level that fell below healthy controls. No CDR3 amino acid sequences were shared by expanded clones across subjects, suggesting private repertoires in all groups.

The unsorted libraries originated from 2 million PBMCs that had been stored at -80 C. The source of this sequence is a middle-aged woman with HTLV-1-associated myelopathy (HAM/TSP). J is TRBJ2-5 and V is TRBV20-1, with D maybe TRBD1 (5 bases). The sample was PBMCs. The CDR3 protein is CSARVGVETQYF. The CDR3 DNA reads TGCAGTGCTAGAGTAGGGGTAGAGACCCAGTACTTC.